These 24 T cell receptor beta chains share one sample of origin, sequenced in a study of spatial heterogeneity in lung cancer. Study results and limitations: How many expanded intratumoral alpha and beta TCRs were present tracked the tumor mutation count, which was a count of nonsynonymous mutations.

Regarding time point: sample taken at primary tumor resection. No antigen has been identified for these receptors. TCRdb analysed the 5' RACE reads with MiXCR anew, one entry per CDR3 protein. Of roughly 10,000 distinct CDR3 sequences listed, roughly 7.4% are singletons. Sequencing used lung tumor tissue, obtained at surgery. The source is a female donor with early-stage non-small cell lung cancer.

This clonotype was seen ten or more times. With the library built for alpha chains, this beta chain is off target and its frequency is not meaningful. The chain combines TRBV28 with TRBJ1-2; 8 bases map to TRBD1. Germline CDR1 and CDR2: MDHEN and SYDVKM. The ends lost 4 bases at V and 6 bases at J; junction bases unmatched: 16. The CDR3 has 17 amino acids. Here the CDR3 reads CASSSTLSGQGPHGYTF. CDR3 nucleotides: TGTGCCAGCAGTTCCACTCTTTCCGGACAGGGCCCCCATGGCTACACCTTC.

This clonotype counts as medium-sized. Because the library targeted alpha chains, this beta chain is an off-target read whose size means little. The chain uses TRBV7-3 and TRBJ1-1, with a tentative D call TRBD1 (6 bases). The CDR3 loop spans 14 amino acids. V lost 0 bases to trimming and J lost 6 bases, with 11 bases between them. Germline lookup yields CDR1 SGHTA and CDR2 FQGTGA. CDR3 sequence reads: CASSLTGGDAEAFF. CDR3 in DNA: TGTGCCAGCAGCTTAACGGGGGGCGATGCTGAAGCTTTCTTT. Drawing the rest from reference TRBV7-3 and TRBJ1-1, the complete variable domain is GAGVSQTPSNKVTEKGKYVELRCDPISGHTALYWYRQSLGQGPEFLIYFQGTGAADDSGLPNDRFFAVRPEGSVSTLKIQRTERGDSAVYLCASSLTGGDAEAFFGQGTRLTVV.

This clonotype was picked up many times. As an off-target read in a library built for alpha chains, this beta chain has a frequency of little significance. The rearrangement joins TRBV28 to TRBJ2-5, with D possibly matching TRBD1 (5 bases). CDR1 and CDR2 (germline): MDHEN, SYDVKM. Trimming removed 6 bases at V and 2 bases at J, with 28 bases between. The CDR3 has 19 residues. CDR3 region: CASSRRNSWGLDLQETQYF. CDR3 DNA: TGTGCCAGCAGCCGAAGAAACAGTTGGGGCCTAGACCTACAAGAGACCCAGTACTTC.

This clonotype has at least ten counts. The library was prepared for alpha chains; this beta chain is a stray read, so its frequency means little. This rearrangement joins TRBV4-2 to TRBJ2-3, with D possibly matching TRBD2 (7 bases). The V and J ends lost 0 bases and 0 bases respectively, with 19 bases between them. CDR1 is LGHNA and CDR2 is YNFKEQ in the germline V gene. The CDR3 has 19 amino acids. The CDR3 loop reads CASSQDLAGAFSSTDTQYF. CDR3 nucleotides: TGTGCCAGCAGCCAAGATCTGGCGGGGGCCTTCTCTAGCACAGATACGCAGTATTTT.

By its share, this clonotype is medium-sized. Within a library made for alpha chains, this beta chain is off target, and its count is uninformative. The chain is built from TRBV13 and TRBJ2-3; 8 bases are a match to TRBD2. There are 15 residues in the CDR3. Trimming took 1 base from V and 5 from J; bases not matched to a gene: 5. The V gene's germline CDR1 is PRHDT and CDR2 FYEKMQ (reference sequence). The chain's CDR3 is CASSLDGLAGDTQYF. The CDR3 DNA is TGTGCCAGCAGCTTAGATGGACTAGCCGGAGATACGCAGTATTTT.

By frequency in the sample, this clonotype is large. Because the library targeted alpha chains, this beta chain is an off-target read whose size means little. The genes are TRBV20-1 and TRBJ2-3; TRBD2 matches 12 bases. This CDR3 is 15 amino acids long. V gave up 5 bases and J gave up 7 bases; unmatched junction bases: 10. Germline V CDR1 and CDR2: DFQATT, SNEGSKA (reference sequence). DNA of the CDR3: TGCAGTGCTTCTCTGACTAGCGGGGGAGGGAATACGCAGTATTTT. Protein product: CSASLTSGGGNTQYF.

In this sample, this clonotype turned up many times. Being off target in a library aimed at alpha chains, this beta chain has a size of little meaning. CDR3 region: CSARPYDRVFF. In nucleotides, the CDR3 is TGCAGTGCTAGACCCTATGACCGGGTGTTCTTC. This sequence joins TRBV20-1 and TRBJ2-1, with no clear D. Germline-derived CDR1 and CDR2 are DFQATT and SNEGSKA (reference sequence). The CDR3 length is 11 residues. V lost 2 bases, J lost 15 bases, and 14 bases lay in between.

This clonotype has more than one count but fewer than ten. This beta chain turned up in a library designed for alpha chains; as an off-target read, its abundance says little. The chain couples TRBV18 to TRBJ1-1, with D perhaps TRBD1 (6 bases). The germline V gene encodes CDR1 KGHSH and CDR2 LQKENI. Trimming left V 4 bases short and J 5 bases short, with 17 bases between. The CDR3 covers 15 residues. CDR3 protein: CASSLPQGGGTEAFF. CDR3 sequence (DNA): TGTGCCAGCTCACTACCACAGGGAGGGGGAACTGAAGCTTTCTTT.

In this sample, this clonotype is medium-sized. Little can be read into the size of this beta chain, an off-target read in a library designed for alpha chains. The V and J genes are TRBV6-5 and TRBJ2-2; 9 bases map to TRBD1. The V segment lost 2 bases and the J segment 5 bases; nucleotides outside the gene matches: 9. The CDR3 is 17 residues long. Germline V gives CDR1 MNHEY, CDR2 SVGAGI. As DNA, the CDR3 is TGTGCCAGCAGTTACGGGCCGGGACAGGGATTGACCGGGGAGCTGTTTTTT. This sequence encodes CASSYGPGQGLTGELFF.

This clonotype is medium-sized within its sample. This beta chain is a stray sequence in a library constructed for alpha chains; its clone size is not meaningful. The rearrangement uses TRBV7-9 and TRBJ2-3; 8 nucleotides match TRBD2. The germline V gene encodes CDR1 SEHNR and CDR2 FQNEAQ (reference sequence). After removal of 0 bases from V and 0 bases from J, the junction contained 11 bases not matched to a gene. There are 19 residues in the CDR3. In nucleotides, the CDR3 is TGTGCCAGCAGCTTAGCGACGATGCGACTAGCGTCTAGCACAGATACGCAGTATTTT. Encoded protein: CASSLATMRLASSTDTQYF.

This clonotype was counted many times. The library was built for alpha chains, so this beta chain is an off-target read and its size means little. The rearrangement joins TRBV19 to TRBJ1-5; 7 nucleotides align to TRBD1. The CDR3 covers 14 residues. V was pared by 5 bases and J by 4 bases, with 5 bases of the junction left unmatched. CDR1 is LNHDA, CDR2 SQIVND, per germline (reference sequence). The CDR3 reads CASSSPGGNQPQHF. The CDR3, as DNA: TGTGCCAGTAGTTCCCCAGGGGGAAATCAGCCCCAGCATTTT.

This clonotype was counted at least ten times. This beta chain is an off-target read within a library intended for alpha chains, so its frequency means little. The chain links TRBV20-1 to TRBJ2-7; D possibly matches TRBD1 or TRBD2 (6 bases each). CDR1 is DFQATT and CDR2 is SNEGSKA in the germline V gene (reference sequence). The CDR3 length is 15 residues. Trimming cost V 4 bases and J 2 bases, with 18 bases left between them. The CDR3 bases are TGCAGTGCTAACTTCGAGGGGGGTTGGACCTACGAGCAGTACTTC. This gives the protein CSANFEGGWTYEQYF.

This clonotype was seen many times. This beta chain came through as a stray read in a library set up for alpha chains, and its size says little. The V call is TRBV7-8, the J call TRBJ1-2; a weak D match, TRBD1 (5 bases). Germline CDR1 and CDR2: SGHVS and FQNEAQ. Trimming shortened V by 5 bases and J by 4 bases, and 11 bases separated the two germline ends. The CDR3 is made up of 13 amino acids. The CDR3 region is CASSPTRGYGYTF. Here the CDR3 DNA reads TGTGCCAGCAGCCCGACTAGGGGCTATGGCTACACCTTC.

This clonotype has a handful of counts. The size of this beta chain means little, since it is a stray read in a library made for alpha chains. The gene calls are TRBV20-1 and TRBJ1-5, with D possibly TRBD1 on 6 matching bases. V gave up 1 base and J gave up 4 bases, with 11 bases separating them. The germline CDR1 and CDR2 sequences are DFQATT and SNEGSKA (reference sequence). This CDR3 region has 14 residues. The CDR3 loop reads CSARGGGQNQPQHF. CDR3 nucleotides: TGCAGTGCTAGAGGGGGGGGGCAGAATCAGCCCCAGCATTTT.

This clonotype was detected many times. This beta chain is an unintended read in a library built for alpha chains; its size means little. The rearrangement links TRBV28 to TRBJ2-3, with D unresolved. The CDR3 totals 16 residues. The germline CDR1 and CDR2 sequences are MDHEN and SYDVKM. V shed 5 bases and J shed 3 bases, with 18 bases lying between them. The CDR3 DNA is TGTGCCAGCAGTACCAAAATCTTACGGATTACAGATACGCAGTATTTT. It yields the protein CASSTKILRITDTQYF.

This clonotype is medium-sized within its sample. Little can be read into the size of this beta chain, an off-target read in a library designed for alpha chains. This rearrangement joins TRBV10-3 to TRBJ1-1; D gene uncertain. CDR1 and CDR2 (germline): ENHRY, SYGVKD. Trimming took 2 bases from V and 0 from J, leaving 22 bases between them. The CDR3 runs 19 residues. The chain's CDR3 is CAISETTRSRETLNTEAFF. CDR3 DNA sequence: TGTGCCATCAGTGAGACAACGAGATCTCGAGAGACTCTGAACACTGAAGCTTTCTTT.

This clonotype is labeled as medium-sized. This beta chain is an unintended read in a library built for alpha chains; its size means little. The chain recombines TRBV5-4 with TRBJ1-6; the D is unclear. Germline V CDR1 and CDR2: SGHNT, YYREEE (reference sequence). This CDR3 is 14 amino acids long. V was cut by 4 bases and J by 8 bases, with 13 bases left in between. The CDR3 DNA is TGTGCCAGCAGCCTCGAGAGGTGGGATTCACCCCTCCACTTT. The encoded protein is CASSLERWDSPLHF.

This clonotype occurred many times. This beta chain was picked up by a library intended for alpha chains and is off target, so its count carries little meaning. The CDR3 reads CASSEGTGANVLTF. CDR3 DNA sequence: TGTGCCAGCAGTGAGGGGACTGGGGCCAACGTCCTGACTTTC. This chain uses TRBV2 with TRBJ2-6; no clear D. The V and J ends lost 3 bases and 2 bases respectively, with 5 bases between them. The V gene's germline CDR1 is SNHLY and CDR2 FYNNEI. The CDR3 contains 14 residues.

At least ten counts were recorded for this clonotype. A library prepared for alpha chains yielded this beta chain as an off-target read; its size is of little meaning. The V call is TRBV4-2, the J call TRBJ2-7; D may be TRBD1 (6 bases). The CDR3 extends over 14 amino acids. Looked up from germline, CDR1 is LGHNA and CDR2 is YNFKEQ. V was pared by 0 bases and J by 7 bases, with 13 bases between. The CDR3 sequence is CASSQDLQGREQYF. CDR3 nucleotide sequence: TGTGCCAGCAGCCAAGATCTGCAGGGGCGGGAGCAGTACTTC.

This clonotype was observed once. A much larger clone lies a single base off, so this may be a read error. Little can be read into the size of this beta chain, an off-target read in a library designed for alpha chains. This chain uses TRBV20-1 with TRBJ2-5, with D possibly TRBD2 on 6 matching bases. Looked up from germline, CDR1 is DFQATT and CDR2 is SNEGSKA (reference sequence). This CDR3 comprises 14 residues. V lost 3 bases to trimming and J lost 4 bases, with 15 bases between them. CDR3 protein: CSASPAGIRETQYF. Written as DNA, the CDR3 is TGCAGTGCTAGCCCGGCGGGGATCCGAGAGACCCAGTACTTC.

Judged by abundance, this clonotype is medium-sized (0.01 to 0.1%). Being off target in a library aimed at alpha chains, this beta chain has a size of little meaning. This chain's CDR3 is CASSLASGGADNEQFF. The CDR3, as DNA: TGTGCCAGCAGCTTAGCTAGCGGGGGGGCCGACAATGAGCAGTTCTTC. The rearrangement joins TRBV7-3 to TRBJ2-1; 12 nucleotides match TRBD2. The length of the CDR3 is 16 residues. Germline V gives CDR1 SGHTA, CDR2 FQGTGA. Losses at the gene ends were 2 bases for V and 5 bases for J; bases not matched to a gene: 4.

Many counts were recorded for this clonotype. Little can be read into the size of this beta chain, an off-target read in a library designed for alpha chains. This chain uses TRBV28 with TRBJ1-1; no firm D call. Between the trimmed V and J ends, which lost 4 bases and 8 bases, there was a span of 8 bases. The V gene's germline CDR1 is MDHEN and CDR2 SYDVKM. The CDR3 contains 11 residues. CDR3 in DNA: TGTGCCAGCAGTTACCTCAACGAAGCTTTCTTT. Translating gives CASSYLNEAFF.

This clonotype was detected ten times or more. The library was designed around alpha chains, so this beta chain is a stray read whose abundance carries little weight. The chain has TRBV30 and TRBJ1-1; possibly TRBD1 for D (6 bases). This CDR3 spans 12 amino acids. V lost 5 bases, J lost 4 bases, and 11 bases lay in between. Germline V gene data show CDR1 as GTSNPN and CDR2 as SVGIG (reference sequence). CDR3 loop: CAWGRGTTEAFF. In DNA, the CDR3 is TGTGCCTGGGGGAGGGGGACCACTGAAGCTTTCTTT.

This clonotype was found many times. Because the library targeted alpha chains, this beta chain is an off-target read whose size means little. This rearrangement joins TRBV29-1 to TRBJ1-1, with D perhaps matching TRBD1 (5 bases). V was pared by 5 bases and J by 0 bases, with 10 bases between. Germline CDR1 is SQVTM and CDR2 is ANQGSEA. This CDR3 is 13 amino acids long. The DNA of the CDR3 is TGCAGCGTTCGGGACGGGATGAACACTGAAGCTTTCTTT. It yields the protein CSVRDGMNTEAFF.